What follows is one T cell receptor (beta chain) and its context. An input of about 0.45 to 1 ug of RNA was subjected to reverse transcription using random hexamers. A multiplex approach, immunoSEQ multiplex PCR, amplified TCR beta CDR3 across 54 Vbeta and 13 Jbeta. MiXCR was run by TCRdb on the immunoSEQ multiplex PCR reads, yielding one entry per CDR3 protein. In the table there are about 140,000 distinct CDR3 sequences, around 95% of which are singletons. Germline-derived CDR1 and CDR2 are KGHSH and LQKENI. The CDR3 loop spans 15 amino acids. V gave up 4 bases and J gave up 5 bases; unmatched junction bases: 7. The data were obtained in a study of CD8 T cells in Susac syndrome. The study sequenced TCR beta in blood CD8+ and CD4+ T cells. The multiple sclerosis controls were treatment-naive patients with relapsing-remitting disease that was stable or active. TEMRA cells were FACS-enriched, with CD8+ and CD4+ T cells isolated negatively.

Material: CD4+ T cells from PBMCs. The origin of this receptor is a human donor with multiple sclerosis. This chain joins TRBV18 and TRBJ1-5; TRBD1 matches 8 bases. The CDR3 DNA sequence: TGTGCCAGCTCACGTGAACAGGGGGAGCATCAGCCCCAGCATTTT. This codes for CASSREQGEHQPQHF.